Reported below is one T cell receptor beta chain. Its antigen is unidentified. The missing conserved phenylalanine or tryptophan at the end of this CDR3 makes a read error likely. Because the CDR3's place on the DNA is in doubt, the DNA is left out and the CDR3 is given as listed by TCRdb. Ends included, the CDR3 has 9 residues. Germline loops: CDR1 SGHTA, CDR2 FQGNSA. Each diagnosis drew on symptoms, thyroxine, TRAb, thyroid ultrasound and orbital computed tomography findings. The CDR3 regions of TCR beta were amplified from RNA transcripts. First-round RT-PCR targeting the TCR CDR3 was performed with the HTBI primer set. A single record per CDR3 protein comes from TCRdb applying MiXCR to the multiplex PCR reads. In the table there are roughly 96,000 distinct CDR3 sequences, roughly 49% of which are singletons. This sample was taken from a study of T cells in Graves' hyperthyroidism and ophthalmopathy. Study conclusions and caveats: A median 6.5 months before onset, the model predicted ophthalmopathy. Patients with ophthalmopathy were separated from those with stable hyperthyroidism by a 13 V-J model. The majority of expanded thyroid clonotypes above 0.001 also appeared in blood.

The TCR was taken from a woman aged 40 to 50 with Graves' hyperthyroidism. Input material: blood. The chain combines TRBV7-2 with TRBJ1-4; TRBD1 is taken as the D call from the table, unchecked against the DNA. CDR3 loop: CASSSAGSL.